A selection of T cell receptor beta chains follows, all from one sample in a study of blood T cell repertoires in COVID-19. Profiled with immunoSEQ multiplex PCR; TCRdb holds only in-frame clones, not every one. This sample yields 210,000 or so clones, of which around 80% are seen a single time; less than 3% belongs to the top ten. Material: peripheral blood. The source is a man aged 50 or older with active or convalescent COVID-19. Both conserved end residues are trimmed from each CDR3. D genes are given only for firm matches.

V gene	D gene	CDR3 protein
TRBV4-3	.	ASSQASYNEQF
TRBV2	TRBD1	ASIGDRGLWETQY
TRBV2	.	AGKRWESGDTQY
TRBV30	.	AWSGQLEAF
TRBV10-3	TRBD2	AIRTSGGATDTQY
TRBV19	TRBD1	ASSPGTGKFQPQH
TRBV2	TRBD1	ASGSGQGNYGYT
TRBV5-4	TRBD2	ASRLAGGNEQF
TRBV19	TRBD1	ASITPGGEAF
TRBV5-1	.	ASSLAGRSGNTIY
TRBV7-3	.	ASSSTGTSYEQY
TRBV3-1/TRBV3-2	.	ASSQDTQGNTIY
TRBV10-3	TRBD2	AISETRGGGNTQY
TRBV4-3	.	ASSQDRGGLNTEAF
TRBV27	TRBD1	ASSARQGPYNEQF
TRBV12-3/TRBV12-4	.	ASSLGGASEQY
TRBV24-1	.	ATSEGQGSGYT
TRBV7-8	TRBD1	ASSFGQGGNTEAF
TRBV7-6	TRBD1	ASSLSRQGAWETQY
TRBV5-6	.	ASHVGGNYGYT
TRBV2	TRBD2	ASSDPGLAENEQF
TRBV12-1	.	ASSLPGSNQPQH
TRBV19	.	AVGRETQY
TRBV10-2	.	ASSESVWEDTEAF
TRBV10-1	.	ASSESGLNTEAF
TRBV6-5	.	ASSQGRKYEKLF
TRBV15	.	ATSRGTSYEQY
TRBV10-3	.	ASGYGEQETQY
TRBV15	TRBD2	ATSSQLAIRLGETQY
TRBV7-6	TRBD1	ASSQGAEAF
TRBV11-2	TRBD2	ASSYRTSGYTDTQY
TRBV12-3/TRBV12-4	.	ASSRGTGEQF
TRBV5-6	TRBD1	ASSLAGTGAYEQY
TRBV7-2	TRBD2	ASSLMRAGGPETQY
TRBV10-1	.	ASSDPSTDTQY
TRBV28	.	AIGESGSTDTQY
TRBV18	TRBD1	ASSSQTGSSSNQPQH
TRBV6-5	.	ASKADASANYGYT
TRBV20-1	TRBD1	SASRTGSDTGELF
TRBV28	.	ASRSGVQEQY
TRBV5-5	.	ASSPSTALANEQF
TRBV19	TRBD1	ASRNRGPNTGELF
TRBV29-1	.	SVAGYYGYT